Listed below are T cell receptor beta chains from one sample, sequenced in a study of blood T cells in healthy people across ages. TCRdb ran MiXCR on the 5' RACE reads and lists one entry per CDR3 protein. The table records hundreds of thousands of distinct CDR3 sequences, 60% to 80% of them present only once. Sequencing was performed on blood. The receptors stem from a man in his thirties or forties in good health. Each CDR3 is given with its conserved first and last residue. A D gene is named only where the DNA matches it firmly. Clone size is not always given. Where it is, it says once, few, many or a class for expanded clones.

CDR3	DNA	size	D	J	V
CASSLLGTGLSYEQYF	TGTGCCAGCAGTTTATTGGGGACAGGGCTCTCCTACGAGCAGTACTTC	-	TRBD1	TRBJ2-7	TRBV27
CASSPTAQGSYEQYF	TGCGCCAGCAGCCCGACCGCCCAGGGGAGTTACGAGCAGTACTTC	-	-	TRBJ2-7	TRBV5-1
CASSLEGLAGGLRDTQYF	TGTGCCAGCAGCTTAGAGGGCCTAGCGGGGGGGCTCCGGGATACGCAGTATTTT	-	TRBD2	TRBJ2-3	TRBV7-2
CASSYDLRDSYNEQFF	TGTGCCAGCAGTTACGACCTCAGGGACTCCTACAATGAGCAGTTCTTC	few	-	TRBJ2-1	TRBV6-5
CASRKQDKIDTQYF	TGTGCCAGTCGAAAACAGGATAAGATAGATACGCAGTATTTT	-	-	TRBJ2-3	TRBV28
CASSFPHYPANTGELFF	TGCGCCAGCAGCTTCCCCCACTACCCCGCGAACACCGGGGAGCTGTTTTTT	-	-	TRBJ2-2	TRBV5-1
CSASKTSDPNEQFF	TGCAGTGCTAGTAAAACTAGCGATCCAAATGAGCAGTTCTTC	-	TRBD2	TRBJ2-1	TRBV20-1
CASSLRGAQILGANVLTF	TGTGCCAGCAGCTTACGAGGGGCGCAAATACTCGGGGCCAACGTCCTGACTTTC	-	-	TRBJ2-6	TRBV7-2
CASSPRDREINTQYF	TGTGCCAGCAGTCCCCGGGACAGGGAGATAAATACGCAGTATTTT	-	TRBD1	TRBJ2-3	TRBV6-5
CASSRQDSSYEQYF	TGTGCCAGCTCACGGCAAGATTCCTCCTACGAGCAGTACTTC	-	-	TRBJ2-7	TRBV18
CASSPLAVSTDTQYF	TGTGCCAGCAGCCCGCTGGCAGTAAGCACAGATACGCAGTATTTT	-	-	TRBJ2-3	TRBV11-2
CASSAQGSWNEKLFF	TGTGCCAGCAGCGCCCAGGGCTCCTGGAATGAAAAACTGTTTTTT	once	-	TRBJ1-4	TRBV9
CSVFPPRQGNTDTQYF	TGCAGCGTTTTTCCCCCGAGACAGGGAAACACAGATACGCAGTATTTT	-	TRBD1	TRBJ2-3	TRBV29-1
CSASRADWQETQYF	TGCAGTGCTAGCCGCGCGGACTGGCAAGAGACCCAGTACTTC	-	-	TRBJ2-5	TRBV20-1
CASSFGVREQYF	TGTGCCAGCAGCTTCGGGGTCCGGGAGCAGTACTTC	once	-	TRBJ2-5	TRBV7-2
CASSLEALETQYF	TGCGCCAGCAGCTTGGAGGCTTTGGAGACCCAGTACTTC	-	-	TRBJ2-5	TRBV5-1
CASSQSPGQQETQYF	TGCGCCAGCAGCCAATCCCCGGGACAGCAAGAGACCCAGTACTTC	-	TRBD1	TRBJ2-5	TRBV4-3
CASSLEQGAGGELFF	TGTGCCAGCAGCTTAGAACAGGGGGCAGGCGGGGAGCTGTTTTTT	-	TRBD1	TRBJ2-2	TRBV7-2
CASSLLAGARTDTQYF	TGTGCCAGCAGCTTGCTAGCGGGGGCGCGCACAGATACGCAGTATTTT	few	TRBD2	TRBJ2-3	TRBV5-6
CSAVRGGVADTQYF	TGCAGTGCTGTCCGGGGGGGGGTGGCAGATACGCAGTATTTT	-	TRBD2	TRBJ2-3	TRBV20-1
CASSEAQSSPYEQYF	TGTGCCAGCAGCGAAGCCCAGTCCTCCCCCTACGAGCAGTACTTC	-	-	TRBJ2-7	TRBV7-9
CSASPSGGPTDTQYF	TGCAGTGCTAGTCCCAGCGGGGGACCCACAGATACGCAGTATTTT	-	TRBD2	TRBJ2-3	TRBV20-1
CAISDDHTRGYSF	TGTGCCATCAGTGACGATCATACACGGGGCTACTCCTTC	-	-	TRBJ1-2	TRBV10-3
CASSSDLYQPQHF	TGTGCCAGCAGTTCGGATTTGTATCAGCCCCAGCATTTT	-	-	TRBJ1-5	TRBV6-2/TRBV6-3
CASSYQGRDSPLHF	TGTGCCAGCAGTTACCAGGGAAGAGATTCACCCCTCCACTTT	-	-	TRBJ1-6	TRBV6-5